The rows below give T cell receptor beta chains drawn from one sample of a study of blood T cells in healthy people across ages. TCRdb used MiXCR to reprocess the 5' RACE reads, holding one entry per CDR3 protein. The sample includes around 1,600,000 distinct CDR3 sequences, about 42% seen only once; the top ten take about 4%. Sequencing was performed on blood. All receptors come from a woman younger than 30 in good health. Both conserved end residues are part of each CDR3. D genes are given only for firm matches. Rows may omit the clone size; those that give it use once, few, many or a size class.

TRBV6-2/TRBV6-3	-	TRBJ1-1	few	CASSYNPWGGPPNTNTEAFF	TGTGCCAGCAGTTACAACCCCTGGGGGGGCCCGCCCAATACGAACACTGAAGCTTTCTTT
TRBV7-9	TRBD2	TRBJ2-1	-	CASSRLAGDSRSYYNEQFF	TGTGCCAGCAGCCGACTAGCGGGAGACTCGAGATCATACTACAATGAGCAGTTCTTC
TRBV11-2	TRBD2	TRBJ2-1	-	CASSSTGTSGRGYNEQFF	TGTGCCAGCAGCTCAACCGGGACTAGCGGGAGAGGCTACAATGAGCAGTTCTTC
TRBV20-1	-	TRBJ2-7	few	CSAYRDTYEQYF	TGCAGTGCTTACAGGGATACCTACGAGCAGTACTTC
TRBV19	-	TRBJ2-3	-	CASRTPGNTDTQYF	TGTGCCAGTAGAACCCCGGGGAACACAGATACGCAGTATTTT
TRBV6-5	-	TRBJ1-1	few	CASRPKPGHPNTEAFF	TGTGCCAGCAGACCCAAGCCGGGACACCCGAACACTGAAGCTTTCTTT
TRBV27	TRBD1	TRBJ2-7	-	CASSIRDRLYEQYF	TGTGCCAGCAGTATCCGGGACAGGCTATACGAGCAGTACTTC
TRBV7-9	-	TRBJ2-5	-	CASSPRPDPNEQYF	TGTGCCAGCAGCCCCCGGCCCGACCCCAATGAGCAGTACTTC
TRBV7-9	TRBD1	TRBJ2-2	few	CASSLMQGASGELFF	TGTGCCAGCAGCTTAATGCAGGGGGCGTCCGGGGAGCTGTTTTTT
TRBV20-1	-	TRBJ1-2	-	CSAIDRGRYGYTF	TGCAGTGCAATTGACAGAGGGAGGTATGGCTACACCTTC
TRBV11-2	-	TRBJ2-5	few	CASSFRLSGETQYF	TGTGCCAGCAGCTTTCGATTAAGTGGTGAGACCCAGTACTTC
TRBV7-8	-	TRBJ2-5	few	CASSLEGGGEKETQYF	TGTGCCAGCAGCTTAGAGGGTGGCGGGGAGAAAGAGACCCAGTACTTC
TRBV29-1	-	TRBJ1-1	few	CSVSLRFMNTEAFF	TGCAGCGTCTCCCTAAGATTCATGAACACTGAAGCTTTCTTT
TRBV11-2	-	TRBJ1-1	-	CASKSSWRPPNTEAFF	TGTGCCAGCAAATCCTCGTGGCGGCCCCCGAACACTGAAGCTTTCTTT
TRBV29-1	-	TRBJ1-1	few	CSVGGTMRTEAFF	TGCAGCGTTGGAGGGACAATGAGGACTGAAGCTTTCTTT
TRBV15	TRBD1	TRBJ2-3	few	CATSRDREDTQYF	TGTGCCACCAGCAGGGACAGGGAAGATACGCAGTATTTT
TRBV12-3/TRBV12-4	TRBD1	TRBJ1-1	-	CASSRLRDRGPLDTEAFF	TGTGCCAGCAGTCGCCTCCGGGACAGGGGACCTTTGGACACTGAAGCTTTCTTT
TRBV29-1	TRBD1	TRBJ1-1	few	CSVGSQGVIGDTEAFF	TGCAGCGTTGGAAGCCAGGGGGTTATTGGGGACACTGAAGCTTTCTTT
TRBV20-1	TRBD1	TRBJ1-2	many	CSASRTGEDGYTF	TGCAGTGCTAGCCGGACAGGGGAGGATGGCTACACCTTC
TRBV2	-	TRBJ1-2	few	CASPRYLGYTF	TGTGCCAGCCCGCGGTACCTTGGCTACACCTTC
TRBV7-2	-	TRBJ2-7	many	CASSLAHEQYF	TGTGCCAGCAGCTTAGCCCACGAGCAGTACTTC
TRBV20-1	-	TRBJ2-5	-	CSANGHTLHTGGQETQYF	TGCAGTGCTAATGGCCATACCCTCCATACGGGCGGGCAAGAGACCCAGTACTTC
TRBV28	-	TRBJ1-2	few	CASSTALLAYGYTF	TGTGCCAGCAGTACTGCCCTCTTAGCATATGGCTACACCTTC
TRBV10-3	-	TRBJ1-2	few	CAISVVSSYGYTF	TGTGCCATCAGTGTAGTAAGTAGCTATGGCTACACCTTC
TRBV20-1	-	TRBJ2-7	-	CSAPPTTSDTDEQYF	TGCAGTGCCCCTCCCACTACTTCGGATACCGACGAGCAGTACTTC
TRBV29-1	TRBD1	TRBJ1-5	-	CSVGPGTDSNQPQHF	TGCAGCGTTGGCCCCGGGACAGATAGCAATCAGCCCCAGCATTTT
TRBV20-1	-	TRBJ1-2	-	CSARDRATGDTF	TGCAGTGCTAGAGATAGGGCAACTGGTGACACCTTC
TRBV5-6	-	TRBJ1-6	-	CASSFISGASPLHF	TGTGCCAGCAGCTTCATCTCAGGTGCATCACCCCTCCACTTT
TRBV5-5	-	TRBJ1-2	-	CASSKGPTNYGYTF	TGTGCCAGCAGCAAGGGACCGACTAACTATGGCTACACCTTC
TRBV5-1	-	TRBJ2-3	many	CASSLEGQVSTDTQYF	TGCGCCAGCAGCTTGGAGGGGCAAGTTAGCACAGATACGCAGTATTTT
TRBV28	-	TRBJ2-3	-	CASSLSSHGGSTDTQYF	TGTGCCAGCAGTTTATCATCCCACGGGGGATCCACAGATACGCAGTATTTT
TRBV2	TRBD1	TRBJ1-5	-	CASRGTGIQPRHF	TGTGCCAGCAGGGGGACAGGGATTCAGCCCCGGCATTTT
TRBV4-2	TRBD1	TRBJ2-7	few	CASSQGDRGGKNEQYF	TGTGCCAGCAGCCAAGGAGACAGGGGCGGGAAAAACGAGCAGTACTTC
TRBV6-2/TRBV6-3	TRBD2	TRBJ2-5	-	CASSYSRGLGTEQYF	TGTGCCAGCAGTTACTCGCGGGGACTAGGGACTGAGCAGTACTTC
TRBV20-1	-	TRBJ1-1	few	CSAPRPGAMNTEAFF	TGCAGTGCTCCACGACCGGGGGCGATGAACACTGAAGCTTTCTTT
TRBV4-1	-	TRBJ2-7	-	CASSQGAAGYEQYF	TGCGCCAGCAGCCAAGGGGCTGCCGGGTACGAGCAGTACTTC
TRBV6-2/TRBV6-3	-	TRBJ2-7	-	CASSRGQLYEQYF	TGTGCCAGCAGCCGTGGACAGCTCTACGAGCAGTACTTC
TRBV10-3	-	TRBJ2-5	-	CAISEPSPRTYNEQYF	TGTGCCATCAGTGAACCGAGTCCGCGGACATACAATGAGCAGTACTTC
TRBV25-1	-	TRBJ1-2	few	CASSELTGGYTF	TGTGCCAGCAGTGAATTAACAGGAGGCTACACCTTC
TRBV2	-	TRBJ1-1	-	CASSEVGGGRGTEAFF	TGTGCCAGCAGTGAAGTTGGAGGGGGTAGGGGTACTGAAGCTTTCTTT
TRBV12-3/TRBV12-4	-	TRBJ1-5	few	CASSPSHNQPQHF	TGTGCCAGCAGTCCATCACACAATCAGCCCCAGCATTTT
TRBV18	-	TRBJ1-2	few	CASSPNVRIANYGYTF	TGTGCCAGCTCACCCAACGTGAGGATCGCTAACTATGGCTACACCTTC
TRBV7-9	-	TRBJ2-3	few	CASSLAQGSSTDTQYF	TGTGCCAGCAGCTTAGCCCAGGGAAGCTCCACAGATACGCAGTATTTT
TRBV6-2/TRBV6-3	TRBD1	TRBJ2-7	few	CASSYTAGGYYEQYF	TGTGCCAGCAGTTATACGGCAGGGGGATACTACGAGCAGTACTTC
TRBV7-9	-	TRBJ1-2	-	CASSLNRMPTTTSLSYTF	TGTGCCAGCAGCTTAAATAGAATGCCGACAACCACTTCACTCAGCTACACCTTC
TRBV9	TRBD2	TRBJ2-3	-	CASSVDYRGGGTDTQYF	TGTGCCAGCAGCGTAGATTATAGGGGAGGGGGCACAGATACGCAGTATTTT
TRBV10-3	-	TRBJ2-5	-	CAILGAPGGEGNGRSYNEQYF	TGTGCCATCTTGGGGGCCCCCGGGGGCGAGGGAAATGGACGCTCCTACAATGAGCAGTACTTC
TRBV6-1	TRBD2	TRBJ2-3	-	CASSNRLAGADTQYF	TGTGCCAGCAGCAATAGACTAGCGGGAGCAGATACGCAGTATTTT
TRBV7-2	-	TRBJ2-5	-	CASGLGSRQETQYF	TGTGCCAGCGGCTTAGGGAGCCGACAAGAGACCCAGTACTTC
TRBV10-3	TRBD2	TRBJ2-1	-	CAISGEGPIYNEQFF	TGTGCCATCAGTGGGGAGGGACCTATTTACAATGAGCAGTTCTTC
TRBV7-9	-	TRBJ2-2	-	CASIKVVVGELFF	TGTGCCAGCATCAAAGTTGTGGTCGGGGAGCTGTTTTTT
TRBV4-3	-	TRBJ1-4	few	CASSQRGAGTTFSTPETNEKLFF	TGCGCCAGCAGCCAACGTGGGGCCGGGACCACGTTCTCGACCCCGGAAACTAATGAAAAACTGTTTTTT
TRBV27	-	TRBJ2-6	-	CASSRGTSGANVLTF	TGTGCCAGCAGTCGGGGGACCTCTGGGGCCAACGTCCTGACTTTC
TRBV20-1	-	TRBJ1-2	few	CSAPHQPANYGYTF	TGCAGTGCTCCCCATCAGCCGGCTAACTATGGCTACACCTTC
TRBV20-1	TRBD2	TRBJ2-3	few	CSARPGTNTQYF	TGCAGTGCCCGACCCGGGACTAATACGCAGTATTTT